This record looks at one TCR beta chain sequence and its context. What it binds is unknown. This beta chain turned up in a library designed for alpha chains; as an off-target read, its abundance says little. Time point in this sample: sample taken at primary tumor resection. The donors, fewer than 90 patients with untreated early-stage non-small cell lung cancer, provided the samples. The study sequenced unsorted whole RNA from tumor, nontumor lung or frozen PBMC. This sample was taken from a study of spatial heterogeneity in lung cancer. The overall study: More than eight raw reads, on average, carried each unique TCR and UMI combination. Study-level results: Intratumoral expanded alpha and beta TCR counts were found to track tumor mutation counts.

Each molecule of TCR cDNA was tagged with one unique molecular identifier. TCRdb called the 5' RACE reads again in MiXCR, with one record for every CDR3 protein. The sample contains 150 to 200 distinct CDR3 sequences, 42% of which appear only once. The CDR3 runs to 14 residues. V lost 1 base and J lost 0, with 9 bases in between. Germline V gene data show CDR1 as DFQATT and CDR2 as SNEGSKA (reference sequence). The receptor was isolated from a male donor with early-stage non-small cell lung cancer. The sample here was lung tumor tissue, taken at surgery. This sequence joins TRBV20-1 and TRBJ1-2; TRBD1 might be the D (5 bases). The CDR3, as DNA: TGCAGTGCTAGAGGGGGGTTAGCTAACTATGGCTACACCTTC. Translating gives CSARGGLANYGYTF.